This TCR beta chain was captured in a study of cytomegalovirus exposure and HLA in healthy donors. Across the whole study: The roughly 670 first-cohort repertoires shared a platform with the 130 or so validation repertoires, as reported in a later analysis.

Generated by immunoSEQ multiplex PCR, the TCRdb table keeps only in-frame clones and is missing some. The sample contains some 170,000 clones, around nine tenths of which appear only once. The study's findings and limits: There were under 200 TCR beta chains listed as cytomegalovirus-associated. In the roughly 130 validation repertoires, a later analysis found that first-cohort TCR clusters tended to co-occur. It was reported that the classifier diagnosed cytomegalovirus status with high specificity and sensitivity in both the original and validation cohorts.

The CDR3 consists of 14 residues. Germline values: CDR1 SGHNT, CDR2 YYREEE (reference sequence). V was pared by 2 bases and J by 8 bases, with 6 bases of the junction left unmatched. This clone was observed a single time. Its antigen is not identified. The receptor's source is a young man in good health and CMV-seropositive. The chain has TRBV5-4 and TRBJ2-1; 8 bases line up with TRBD2. Sequencing was carried out using PBMCs. The CDR3 reads CASSLAGAGDEQFF. Written as DNA, the CDR3 is TGTGCCAGCAGCTTAGCGGGAGCCGGCGATGAGCAGTTCTTC.